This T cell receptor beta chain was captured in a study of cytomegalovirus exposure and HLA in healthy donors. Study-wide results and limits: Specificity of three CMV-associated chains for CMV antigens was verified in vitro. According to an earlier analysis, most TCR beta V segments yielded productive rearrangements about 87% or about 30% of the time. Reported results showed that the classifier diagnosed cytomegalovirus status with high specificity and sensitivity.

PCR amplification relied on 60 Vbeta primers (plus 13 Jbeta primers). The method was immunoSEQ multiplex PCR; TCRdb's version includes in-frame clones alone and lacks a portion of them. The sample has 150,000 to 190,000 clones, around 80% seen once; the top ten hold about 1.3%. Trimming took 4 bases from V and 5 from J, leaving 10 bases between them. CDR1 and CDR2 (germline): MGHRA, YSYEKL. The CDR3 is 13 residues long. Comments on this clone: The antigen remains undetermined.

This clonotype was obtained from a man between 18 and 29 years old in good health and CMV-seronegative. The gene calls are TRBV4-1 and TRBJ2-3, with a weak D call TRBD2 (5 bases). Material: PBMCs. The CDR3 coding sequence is TGCGCCAGCAGCCTCCCACGGGGAGATACGCAGTATTTT. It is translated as CASSLPRGDTQYF.